This passage covers 15 T cell receptor beta chains from one sample sequenced in a study of cytomegalovirus exposure and HLA in healthy donors. A multiplex PCR was run with 60 Vbeta primers and 13 Jbeta primers. Assay used: immunoSEQ multiplex PCR; TCRdb lists only in-frame clones, some missing. The table has roughly 77,000 clones, around 10% seen once; the top ten hold about 24%. Source material: PBMCs. These receptors were collected from a man aged 55 to 69 in good health and CMV-seropositive.

The chain combines TRBV19 with TRBJ1-1; 8 bases agree with TRBD1. The germline V gene has CDR1 LNHDA and CDR2 SQIVND (reference sequence). This CDR3 region has 18 residues. Trimming took 3 bases from V and 5 from J; bases not matched to a gene: 17. Here the CDR3 DNA reads TGTGCCAGTAGTATCCCTCCGAGACAGGGGAGAGGTTATACTGAAGCTTTCTTT. This translates into CASSIPPRQGRGYTEAFF.

The chain uses TRBV5-4 and TRBJ2-5, with 8 bases aligning to TRBD2. CDR1 is SGHNT and CDR2 is YYREEE in the germline V gene (reference sequence). This CDR3 has 14 residues. V lost 0 bases, J lost 5 bases, and 3 bases stayed unmatched. The CDR3, as DNA: TGTGCCAGCAGCTTGGAGCGGGGGAGCGAGACCCAGTACTTC. Protein sequence: CASSLERGSETQYF. Based on the CDR3 plus reference TRBV5-4 and TRBJ2-5, the full variable domain is ETGVTQSPTHLIKTRGQQVTLRCSSQSGHNTVSWYQQALGQGPQFIFQYYREEENGRGNFPPRFSGLQFPNYSSELNVNALELDDSALYLCASSLERGSETQYFGPGTRLLVL.

The rearrangement joins TRBV11-2 to TRBJ2-1; D is perhaps TRBD2 (6 bases). V was cut by 1 base and J by 3 bases, with 7 bases left in between. The CDR3 extends over 14 amino acids. Germline V gives CDR1 SGHAT, CDR2 FQNNGV. CDR3 nucleotide sequence: TGTGCCAGCAGCTTAGCGGGAGTCTACAATGAGCAGTTCTTC. The encoded protein is CASSLAGVYNEQFF.

This clone was picked up a small number of times. V and J are TRBV28 and TRBJ2-7; 7 bases fit TRBD2. This CDR3 has 15 residues. V trimming: 3 bases; J trimming: 7 bases; junction bases outside the gene matches: 12. Germline V gene sequence: CDR1 MDHEN, CDR2 SYDVKM. The CDR3 DNA reads as TGTGCCAGCAGTTTGGGAGGGGCAACCGTTAATGAGCAGTACTTC. Its translation is CASSLGGATVNEQYF. Combining the CDR3 with reference TRBV28 and TRBJ2-7 gives the whole variable domain DVKVTQSSRYLVKRTGEKVFLECVQDMDHENMFWYRQDPGLGLRLIYFSYDVKMKEKGDIPEGYSVSREKKERFSLILESASTNQTSMYLCASSLGGATVNEQYFGPGTRLTVT.

The chain carries TRBV15 and TRBJ1-2; D may be TRBD1 (5 bases). V dropped 1 base and J dropped 8 bases, with 20 bases sitting between them. The CDR3 spans 16 residues. Germline CDR1 is LNHNV and CDR2 is YYDKDF (reference sequence). CDR3 loop: CATSRVGGRGDLGYTF. The CDR3 DNA is TGTGCCACCAGCAGAGTGGGCGGGAGGGGCGATTTGGGCTACACCTTC.

This clone was detected only a few times. The chain has TRBV7-9 and TRBJ2-3; TRBD2 aligns across 10 bases. CDR1 and CDR2 (germline): SEHNR, FQNEAQ (reference sequence). Germline trimming cut 3 bases from V and 0 bases from J; bases unmatched to any gene: 9. The CDR3 extends over 18 amino acids. CDR3 in amino acids: CASSFTSGDLASTDTQYF. CDR3 coding DNA: TGTGCCAGCAGCTTTACTAGCGGGGACCTTGCTAGCACAGATACGCAGTATTTT.

This clone appeared a single time. The CDR3 is CASSFGTSGYNEQFF. In DNA, the CDR3 is TGTGCCAGCAGCTTCGGGACTAGCGGGTACAATGAGCAGTTCTTC. V usage is TRBV7-3 and J usage is TRBJ2-1, with 12 bases identical to TRBD2. The V gene's germline CDR1 is SGHTA and CDR2 FQGTGA. The CDR3 is made up of 15 amino acids. V lost 3 bases, J lost 4 bases, and 1 base stayed unmatched.

This chain links TRBV6-1 with TRBJ1-1; tentatively, D is TRBD1 (6 bases). V was cut by 2 bases and J by 0 bases, with 10 bases left in between. This CDR3 is built from 15 residues. In germline, CDR1 is MNHNS, CDR2 SASEGT. Here the CDR3 DNA reads TGTGCCAGCAGTGAAACACAGGGTATGAACACTGAAGCTTTCTTT. Its protein is CASSETQGMNTEAFF.

V is TRBV5-4 and J is TRBJ2-1, with TRBD2 matching over 12 bases. From germline, CDR1 is SGHNT and CDR2 YYREEE (reference sequence). Trimming cost V 3 bases and J 8 bases; bases outside gene matches: 6. CDR3 length: 15 amino acids. CDR3 bases: TGTGCCAGCAGCTCGCTAGCGGGGGGGCTGGATGAGCAGTTCTTC. Amino acid sequence: CASSSLAGGLDEQFF.

This clone was observed a handful of times. V gene TRBV29-1 combines with J gene TRBJ2-7; D not certain. The V gene's germline CDR1 is SQVTM and CDR2 ANQGSEA. V lost 4 bases, J lost 6 bases, and 13 bases lay in between. CDR3 length equals 12 residues. The CDR3 DNA follows: TGCAGCGTTGTATACCAGGCACGCGAGCAGTACTTC. This codes for CSVVYQAREQYF.

J is TRBJ2-1 and V is TRBV20-1, with D hard to call. V was cut by 7 bases and J by 7 bases, with 11 bases left in between. CDR1 is DFQATT and CDR2 is SNEGSKA in the germline V gene (reference sequence). This CDR3 is 11 amino acids long. CDR3 sequence reads: CSVSDVNEQFF. The DNA of the CDR3 is TGCAGTGTCAGCGACGTAAATGAGCAGTTCTTC.

The CDR3 DNA is TGTGCCAGCAGCCCGAGGTCCGATACGCAGTATTTT. Translated: CASSPRSDTQYF. V usage is TRBV6-6 and J usage is TRBJ2-3; no firm D call. CDR3 length: 12 amino acids. CDR1 and CDR2 (germline): MNHNY, SVGAGI (reference sequence). Between the trimmed V and J ends, which lost 6 bases and 6 bases, there was a span of 10 bases.

As concerns this clone: An end of the junction does not agree with germline; a read error may underlie this. The chain couples TRBV7-7 to TRBJ2-3; the D is unclear. This CDR3 comprises 10 residues. Per the germline V gene, CDR1 is SSHAT and CDR2 is FNYEAQ (reference sequence). In DNA, the CDR3 is TGTGCTAGCAGCCCGGTAGAGCAGTATTTT. This sequence encodes CASSPVEQYF.

CDR3: CASSHDRTSGANVLTF. The CDR3 DNA reads TGTGCCAGCAGCCATGACAGGACCTCTGGGGCCAACGTCCTGACTTTC. The chain is built from TRBV9 and TRBJ2-6, with D possibly matching TRBD1 (6 bases). This CDR3 has 16 amino acids. Germline lookup yields CDR1 SGDLS and CDR2 YYNGEE. Trimming cost V 4 bases and J 0 bases, with 11 bases left between them.

The rearrangement joins TRBV12-5 to TRBJ1-6; 7 bases match TRBD1. The CDR3 totals 15 residues. Unmatched junction bases numbered 8, after V lost 4 bases and J lost 8 bases. Per the germline V gene, CDR1 is LGHNT and CDR2 is FRNRAP. The CDR3 DNA is TGTGCTAGTGGTTGGGACAGTCGAGGGGATTCACCCCTCCACTTT. Encoded protein: CASGWDSRGDSPLHF. The full variable domain, its missing parts supplied by reference TRBV12-5 and TRBJ1-6, is DARVTQTPRHKVTEMGQEVTMRCQPILGHNTVFWYRQTMMQGLELLAYFRNRAPLDDSGMPKDRFSAEMPDATLATLKIQPSEPRDSAVYFCASGWDSRGDSPLHFGNGTRLTVT.